The 6 T cell receptor beta chains given below trace back to one sample, sequenced in a study of cytomegalovirus exposure and HLA in healthy donors. Method: immunoSEQ multiplex PCR; TCRdb's copy keeps in-frame clones and lacks some. The data show about 56,000 clones, approximately 93% seen once. The sequencing input was PBMCs. The receptors derive from a woman younger than 35 in good health and CMV-seropositive.

This chain joins TRBV11-2 and TRBJ1-1, with 8 positions matching TRBD1. The CDR3 spans 15 residues. Trimming removed 5 bases from V and 3 bases from J; junction bases left unmatched: 8. CDR1 and CDR2 from the germline V gene are SGHAT and FQNNGV. The CDR3 nucleotides are TGTGCCAGCAGCGCCCTCAGGACAGGGTACACTGAAGCTTTCTTT. This gives the protein CASSALRTGYTEAFF.

The V gene is TRBV28, the J gene TRBJ1-5; 9 positions match TRBD1. This CDR3 contains 14 residues. Per the germline V gene, CDR1 is MDHEN and CDR2 is SYDVKM. V trimming: 5 bases; J trimming: 8 bases; junction bases outside the gene matches: 7. The CDR3: CASSPGQGGEPQHF. Written as DNA, the CDR3 is TGTGCCAGCAGTCCGGGACAGGGAGGAGAGCCCCAGCATTTT.

The chain recombines TRBV30 with TRBJ2-7; 11 bases map to TRBD2. This CDR3 region has 15 residues. Germline lookup yields CDR1 GTSNPN and CDR2 SVGIG (reference sequence). J was trimmed by 2 bases and V by 7 bases; bases with no gene match: 10. The CDR3 here is CALTPRLAGTYEQYF. The CDR3 nucleotides read TGTGCCTTAACCCCTAGACTAGCGGGGACCTACGAGCAGTACTTC.

This clone was seen once. The rearrangement links TRBV7-2 to TRBJ2-2, with 11 bases matching TRBD2. This CDR3 comprises 16 residues. The V gene's germline CDR1 is SGHTA and CDR2 FQGNSA. The trim removed 3 bases at V and 7 bases at J, leaving 7 bases unmatched. The CDR3 DNA follows: TGTGCCAGCAGCTTGGAGACTAGCGGGGTTGGCGGGGAGCTGTTTTTT. This gives the protein CASSLETSGVGGELFF.

V gene TRBV10-3 combines with J gene TRBJ1-4, with a possible D match to TRBD1 (6 bases). The germline V and J ends were trimmed by 3 bases and 8 bases, with 13 bases remaining between them. This CDR3 comprises 14 residues. CDR1 is ENHRY, CDR2 SYGVKD, per germline. The CDR3: CAISEGQGIEKLFF. Here the CDR3 DNA reads TGTGCCATCAGTGAAGGGCAGGGGATCGAAAAACTGTTTTTT.

Here the CDR3 reads CASNRWLARETQYF. CDR3 sequence (DNA): TGTGCCAGCAACCGGTGGCTAGCTCGCGAGACCCAGTACTTC. The V and J genes are TRBV11-2 and TRBJ2-5, with D maybe TRBD2 (5 bases). Trimming shortened V by 7 bases and J by 5 bases, and 17 bases separated the two germline ends. The CDR3 length is 14 residues. The V gene's germline CDR1 is SGHAT and CDR2 FQNNGV.